The 27 T cell receptor beta chains in this list originate from one sample, sequenced in a study of cytomegalovirus exposure and HLA in healthy donors. PCR primers comprised 60 Vbeta and 13 Jbeta primers. Generated by immunoSEQ multiplex PCR, the TCRdb table keeps only in-frame clones and is missing some. The table records 120,000 or so clones, approximately 80% of them present only once. Sequenced input: PBMCs. The receptors here all came from a man aged 25 to 40 in good health and CMV-seropositive.

V is TRBV29-1 and J is TRBJ1-2; D unresolved. Germline CDR1 reads SQVTM; CDR2 reads ANQGSEA. V shed 5 bases and J shed 7 bases, with 17 bases lying between them. This CDR3 spans 13 amino acids. The DNA of the CDR3 is TGCAGCGTTTGGGTCGGGGAAGCGGTTGGCTACACCTTC. Protein product: CSVWVGEAVGYTF.

The rearrangement uses TRBV5-6 and TRBJ2-3; D may be TRBD2 (6 bases). This CDR3 has 13 residues. V was pared by 7 bases and J by 5 bases, with 14 bases between. Germline V CDR1 and CDR2: SGHDT, YYEEEE. The CDR3: CASAGGPGDTQYF. CDR3 in DNA: TGTGCCAGCGCCGGAGGGCCCGGAGATACGCAGTATTTT.

A remark on this clone: This specimen includes other DNA sequences encoding the same CDR3. The chain carries TRBV9 and TRBJ1-4, with D unclear. Trimming pared 3 bases from V and 8 bases from J, leaving 5 bases between. This CDR3 is built from 11 residues. From germline, CDR1 is SGDLS and CDR2 YYNGEE. CDR3 region: CASSAGEKLFF. In DNA form, the CDR3 reads TGTGCCAGCAGCGCGGGGGAAAAACTGTTTTTT.

The V call is TRBV2, the J call TRBJ2-3, with 8 bases matching TRBD2. The ends lost 10 bases at V and 0 bases at J; junction bases unmatched: 9. The CDR3 runs to 15 residues. Germline V gene lookup returns CDR1 SNHLY and CDR2 FYNNEI. The chain's CDR3 is CATIGASGSTDTQYF. The CDR3 DNA follows: TGTGCCACCATCGGGGCTAGCGGGAGCACAGATACGCAGTATTTT.

The J gene is TRBJ1-1, the V gene TRBV7-9; 9 bases fit TRBD1. Germline CDR1 and CDR2: SEHNR and FQNEAQ (reference sequence). The junction had 14 bases not matched to a gene; V was cut back by 1 base and J by 8 bases. The CDR3 is 17 amino acids. CDR3 DNA: TGTGCCAGCAGCTTAGGGACAGGGGAAATGGGGCGCACGGAAGCTTTCTTT. It specifies CASSLGTGEMGRTEAFF.

The chain is built from TRBV7-9 and TRBJ1-2; D gene unclear. The germline CDR1 and CDR2 sequences are SEHNR and FQNEAQ (reference sequence). The CDR3 loop spans 12 amino acids. In DNA, the CDR3 is TGTGTCGGGTCCCGGGAGGACTATGGCTACACCTTC. Amino acid sequence: CVGSREDYGYTF.

This chain connects TRBV9 to TRBJ2-7; TRBD1 agrees at 7 bases. V shed 3 bases, J shed 3 bases, and the junction held 6 bases outside the gene matches. Germline CDR1 reads SGDLS; CDR2 reads YYNGEE. The CDR3 has 14 amino acids. The CDR3 loop reads CASSARDSDYEQYF. The CDR3 region has the DNA TGTGCCAGCAGCGCCCGGGACAGTGACTACGAGCAGTACTTC. Filled out from reference TRBV9 and TRBJ2-7, the complete variable domain reads DSGVTQTPKHLITATGQRVTLRCSPRSGDLSVYWYQQSLDQGLQFLIQYYNGEERAKGNILERFSAQQFPDLHSELNLSSLELGDSALYFCASSARDSDYEQYFGPGTRLTVT.

The CDR3 reads CASSGDRTYEQYF. The CDR3 nucleotides read TGCGCCAGCAGTGGGGACAGGACCTACGAGCAGTACTTC. This sequence joins TRBV10-1 and TRBJ2-7; 8 nucleotides line up with TRBD1. Trimming at V came to 4 bases and at J to 2 bases, leaving 1 base not matched to a gene. Per germline, CDR1 WNHNN and CDR2 SYGVQD (reference sequence). CDR3 length: 13 amino acids.

The sample holds a few counts of this clone. V usage is TRBV28 and J usage is TRBJ1-2, with D possibly being TRBD1 (5 bases). Trimming took off 6 bases at V and 4 bases at J, with 12 bases between the two ends. The CDR3 spans 13 residues. Germline V gene lookup returns CDR1 MDHEN and CDR2 SYDVKM. For the CDR3, the DNA is TGTGCCAGCAGCATACAGGTTCGCTATGGCTACACCTTC. Its protein product is CASSIQVRYGYTF.

The V and J genes are TRBV18 and TRBJ2-5, with D perhaps matching TRBD1 (6 bases). With 6 bases removed from V and 5 bases from J, the gap between germline ends came to 16 bases. CDR3 length: 14 amino acids. The germline gives CDR1 KGHSH, CDR2 LQKENI. The CDR3 loop is CASSPGQRAETQYF. CDR3 bases: TGTGCCAGCTCTCCCGGACAGAGGGCCGAGACCCAGTACTTC.

The chain employs TRBV27 and TRBJ2-7; TRBD2 agrees at 7 bases. V was clipped by 0 bases and J by 2 bases; unmatched bases: 7. Germline lookup yields CDR1 MNHEY and CDR2 SMNVEV (reference sequence). The CDR3 length is 16 residues. The CDR3 here is CASSLSGGLVPYEQYF. CDR3 nucleotides: TGTGCCAGCAGTTTATCTGGCGGACTAGTGCCCTACGAGCAGTACTTC.

The V and J genes are TRBV7-3 and TRBJ2-3; 8 bases fit TRBD2. Trimming removed 4 bases from V and 1 base from J; junction bases left unmatched: 10. This CDR3 has 17 amino acids. Germline CDR1 and CDR2: SGHTA and FQGTGA. The CDR3 DNA reads as TGTGCCAGCAGCTCCACGCCAGCGGGAGTGGGCACAGATACGCAGTATTTT. It is translated as CASSSTPAGVGTDTQYF.

The chain has TRBV29-1 and TRBJ2-7; maybe TRBD1 (5 bases). This CDR3 has 11 residues. Germline lookup yields CDR1 SQVTM and CDR2 ANQGSEA. V was trimmed by 7 bases and J by 2 bases, leaving 9 bases between them. The CDR3 DNA sequence: TGCAGCGCGAAACAGGCCTACGAGCAGTACTTC. It codes for CSAKQAYEQYF.

This clone was picked up one time. The V gene is TRBV10-3, the J gene TRBJ1-4; no definite D call. This CDR3 is built from 13 residues. Germline V gene lookup returns CDR1 ENHRY and CDR2 SYGVKD. Trimming shortened V by 3 bases and J by 7 bases, and 9 bases separated the two germline ends. The CDR3 DNA reads TGTGCCATCAGTGACTTTAACACTGAAAAACTGTTTTTT. It is translated as CAISDFNTEKLFF.

The chain joins TRBV27 to TRBJ2-1; a possible D gene is TRBD2 (6 bases). V was cut by 0 bases and J by 7 bases, with 22 bases left in between. CDR1 and CDR2 (germline): MNHEY, SMNVEV (reference sequence). The CDR3 covers 18 residues. CDR3 DNA sequence: TGTGCCAGCAGTTTATCGGCGGGCTCGGGAGTTCTGAAGAATGAGCAGTTCTTC. It is translated as CASSLSAGSGVLKNEQFF.

The CDR3 here is CASSLRDRVFKGDGYTF. The CDR3 DNA reads as TGTGCCAGCAGCCTTCGGGACAGGGTATTCAAGGGGGATGGCTACACCTTC. The chain links TRBV16 to TRBJ1-2; the match to TRBD1 covers 9 bases. Germline V gene data show CDR1 as KGHSY and CDR2 as FQNENV. Trimming removed 4 bases from V and 6 bases from J; junction bases left unmatched: 15. The CDR3 sequence is 17 residues long.

The V gene is TRBV7-5, the J gene TRBJ1-2; the table's D call, TRBD1, has no DNA check behind it. TRBV7-5 is a pseudogene. The CDR3 loop spans 14 amino acids. The CDR3 loop is CARSPLQGWDGYTF. DNA of the CDR3: TGTGCCAGAAGCCCCCTACAGGGGTGGGATGGCTACACCTTC.

This chain uses TRBV7-7 with TRBJ2-2; 7 bases agree with TRBD2. The germline gives CDR1 SSHAT, CDR2 FNYEAQ (reference sequence). The CDR3 contains 18 residues. Unmatched junction bases numbered 17, after V lost 4 bases and J lost 6 bases. CDR3 amino acids: CASSSPGLEAGNAGELFF. The CDR3 DNA sequence: TGTGCCAGCAGCTCCCCAGGGCTGGAAGCGGGGAATGCCGGGGAGCTGTTTTTT.

This clone was recorded once. The chain joins TRBV6-6 to TRBJ2-3; D is unresolved. The length of the CDR3 is 14 residues. The V end was cut by 4 bases, the J end by 2 bases, with 10 bases between. Germline CDR1 reads MNHNY; CDR2 reads SVGAGI (reference sequence). CDR3: CASSLEAYTDTQYF. The CDR3 coding sequence is TGTGCCAGCAGTTTAGAAGCCTACACAGATACGCAGTATTTT.

This clone is a singleton in its sample. CDR3 in amino acids: CATGEGWHNEQFF. DNA for the CDR3: TGTGCCACAGGGGAGGGGTGGCACAATGAGCAGTTCTTC. The V call is TRBV13, the J call TRBJ2-1, with D maybe TRBD2 (7 bases). V shed 10 bases and J shed 5 bases, with 15 bases lying between them. CDR3 length equals 13 residues. Germline CDR1 reads PRHDT; CDR2 reads FYEKMQ (reference sequence).

This sequence joins TRBV11-2 and TRBJ2-7; 8 nucleotides match TRBD1. This CDR3 is built from 15 residues. With 4 bases clipped from V and 3 bases from J, the junction kept 8 bases outside the gene matches. Germline V gives CDR1 SGHAT, CDR2 FQNNGV. Written as DNA, the CDR3 is TGTGCCAGCAGCTCACTGACAGGGGTAAGCTACGAGCAGTACTTC. It specifies CASSSLTGVSYEQYF.

V usage is TRBV5-6 and J usage is TRBJ2-1, with no clear D. CDR3 length: 15 amino acids. Germline lookup yields CDR1 SGHDT and CDR2 YYEEEE. Deletions cut 0 bases from V and 7 bases from J, with 14 bases between. The CDR3 DNA is TGTGCCAGCAGCTTGGGTAGCCGGAGAATAAATGAGCAGTTCTTC. Translated: CASSLGSRRINEQFF.

This chain links TRBV29-1 with TRBJ2-5, with a possible D match to TRBD1 (5 bases). This CDR3 has 13 residues. Germline assignment: CDR1 SQVTM and CDR2 ANQGSEA. The V gene lost 0 bases and the J gene lost 4 bases, with 9 bases spanning the gap. The CDR3 sequence is CSVEDPGRETQYF. The CDR3, as DNA: TGCAGCGTTGAAGATCCAGGGCGAGAGACCCAGTACTTC.

This chain links TRBV9 with TRBJ2-5; tentatively, D is TRBD2 (6 bases). Germline V CDR1 and CDR2: SGDLS, YYNGEE. The germline V and J ends were trimmed by 3 bases and 5 bases, with 17 bases remaining between them. The CDR3 contains 15 residues. The CDR3 sequence is CASSARLVRGETQYF. The CDR3 DNA is TGTGCCAGCAGCGCTCGACTAGTCCGGGGGGAGACCCAGTACTTC.

The gene calls are TRBV28 and TRBJ1-2; TRBD1 might be the D (6 bases). Germline CDR1 and CDR2: MDHEN and SYDVKM. The CDR3 has 13 amino acids. V was clipped by 5 bases and J by 3 bases, with 10 bases between them. This CDR3 reads CASSTGMYYGYTF. CDR3 coding DNA: TGTGCCAGCAGTACAGGGATGTACTATGGCTACACCTTC.

The chain uses TRBV30 and TRBJ2-1; weak D call: TRBD2 (7 bases). Trimming cost V 0 bases and J 7 bases, with 13 bases left between them. The CDR3 spans 14 residues. Germline V gene sequence: CDR1 GTSNPN, CDR2 SVGIG (reference sequence). The CDR3 nucleotides read TGTGCCTGGAGTGTCGGGGGGCTAGATAATGAGCAGTTCTTC. Its protein product is CAWSVGGLDNEQFF.

The chain combines TRBV4-3 with TRBJ1-1, with D possibly being TRBD1 (6 bases). This CDR3 has 15 amino acids. Between the trimmed V and J ends, which lost 0 bases and 4 bases, there was a span of 12 bases. Germline CDR1 reads LGHNA; CDR2 reads YSLEER. CDR3: CASSQDPGGLTEAFF. CDR3 coding DNA: TGCGCCAGCAGCCAAGATCCGGGGGGGCTCACTGAAGCTTTCTTT.